The T cell receptor beta chain described here comes from a study of T cells in localized non-small cell lung cancer. This clone was recorded only once. Antigen unknown. Sequencing was performed with immunoSEQ multiplex PCR; in TCRdb, only in-frame clones are kept and a portion is missing. This sample has roughly 30,000 clones, with about 90% found just once. Study results and caveats: Greater blood T cell density accompanied longer overall survival. Uninvolved adjacent lung had more T cell clonality than any other tissue, topping tumor. Only one tumor region was sequenced, so heterogeneity remains possible.

The germline V gene has CDR1 MDHEN and CDR2 SYDVKM. V lost 5 bases to trimming and J lost 11 bases, with 21 bases between them. The CDR3 has 14 residues. This clonotype was sampled from a man aged 35 to 69 with stage II lung adenocarcinoma. Sequenced material: PBMCs, taken before any cancer treatment. The chain uses TRBV28 and TRBJ2-5; possible D gene TRBD2, 5 bases. CDR3: CASSISGPAGEQYF. The CDR3 DNA follows: TGTGCCAGCAGTATCTCTGGCCCAGCTGGGGAGCAGTACTTC.